The present TCR beta chain was sequenced within a study of blood T cell repertoires in COVID-19. The wider study: Specimens from acute and convalescent COVID-19 originated in the United States, Italy and Spain.

Methods used by the authors: Estimates of nucleated cell counts were drawn from the amplification of reference gene primers. Only in-frame clones appear in the TCRdb table, and some are missing; sequencing was by immunoSEQ multiplex PCR. V, J and clone size derive from that table, while D and trimming were established from the DNA sequence. Of under 250,000 clones in the sample, about 80% were seen once. In this sample, this clone turned up once. V lost 5 bases, J lost 4 bases, and 16 bases lay in between. Germline loops: CDR1 SGHTA, CDR2 FQGNSA. The length of the CDR3 is 15 residues. The TCR originated in a woman aged 45-59 years who had been exposed to COVID-19. Sequenced input: PBMCs or T cells enriched from blood (not recorded which). The gene calls are TRBV7-2 and TRBJ2-3; D perhaps matches TRBD2 (6 bases). Written as DNA, the CDR3 is TGTGCCAGCAGCCTTCGACTACCGGGAGCAGATACGCAGTATTTT. Protein sequence: CASSLRLPGADTQYF.